The clone carrying this T cell receptor (beta chain) was observed many times. Its antigen is still unknown. The data belong to a study of T-cell reconstitution after alpha-beta-depleted transplantation in children. General study points: Newly produced T cells mostly accounted for T-cell counts and diversity one year post-transplant. Several hundred graft clones that had expanded were reportedly the source of alpha-beta T cells about two months after transplant.

This CDR3 region has 15 residues. Germline assignment: CDR1 SGHVS and CDR2 FNYEAQ. V lost 6 bases and J 0 bases, leaving 12 bases between the germline ends. Researchers prepared the TCRbeta library using unique molecular identifiers, the study reports. MiXCR, applied by TCRdb to the PCR reads, yields one record per CDR3 protein. The repertoire holds around 370,000 distinct CDR3 sequences, around 16% seen once, with roughly 40% in the top ten. The sample was PBMCs, mostly from graft donor cells, taken 360 days after TCRalphabeta/CD19-depleted stem cell transplant. This receptor was taken from a male patient under 10 years old who had a stem cell transplant for acute lymphoblastic leukemia, so the T cells may come from the graft donor. This chain joins TRBV7-6 and TRBJ2-1; D uncertain. The DNA for the CDR3 is TGTGCCAGCAGACTGACGGAGAGCTCCTACAATGAGCAGTTCTTC. Translation: CASRLTESSYNEQFF.